This T cell receptor beta chain is drawn from a study of control samples from healthy donors and cancer patients. The repertoire was sequenced with immunoSEQ multiplex PCR; TCRdb's copy has only in-frame clones and lacks some. The sample yields fewer than 70,000 clones, 94% seen once. The V and J ends lost 5 bases and 1 base, in that order; junction bases with no gene match: 6. The CDR3 loop spans 16 amino acids. Germline V gives CDR1 KGHSH, CDR2 LQKENI. This clone has just a few counts. This chain links TRBV18 with TRBJ1-4; 8 bases agree with TRBD1. The material sequenced was blood. This sequence originates from a man aged 30-40 years in good health. The CDR3 spells CASSVGQGVTNEKLFF. DNA of the CDR3: TGTGCCAGCTCAGTCGGACAGGGCGTAACTAATGAAAAACTGTTTTTT.